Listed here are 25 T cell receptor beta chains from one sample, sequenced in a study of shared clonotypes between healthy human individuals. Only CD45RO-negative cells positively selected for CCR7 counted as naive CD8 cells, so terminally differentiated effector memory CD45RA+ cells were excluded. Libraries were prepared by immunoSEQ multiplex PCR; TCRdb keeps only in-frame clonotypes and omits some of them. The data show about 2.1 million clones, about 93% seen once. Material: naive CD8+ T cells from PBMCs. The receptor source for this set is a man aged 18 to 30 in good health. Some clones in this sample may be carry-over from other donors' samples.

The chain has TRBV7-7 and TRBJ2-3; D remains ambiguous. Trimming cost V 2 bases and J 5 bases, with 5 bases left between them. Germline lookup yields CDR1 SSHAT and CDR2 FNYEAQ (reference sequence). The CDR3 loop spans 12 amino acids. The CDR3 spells CASSLLGDTQYF. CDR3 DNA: TGTGCCAGCAGCTTACTGGGAGATACGCAGTATTTT.

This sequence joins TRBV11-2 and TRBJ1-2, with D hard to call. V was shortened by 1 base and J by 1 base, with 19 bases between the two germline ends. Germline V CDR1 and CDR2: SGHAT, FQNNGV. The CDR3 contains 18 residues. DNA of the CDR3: TGTGCCAGCAGCTTAGCCTGGGTCTCTCCCGAGGGTAACTATGGCTACACCTTC. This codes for CASSLAWVSPEGNYGYTF.

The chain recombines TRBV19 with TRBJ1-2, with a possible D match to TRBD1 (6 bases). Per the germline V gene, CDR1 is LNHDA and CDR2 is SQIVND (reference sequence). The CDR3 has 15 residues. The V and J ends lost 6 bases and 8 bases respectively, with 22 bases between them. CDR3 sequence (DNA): TGTGCCAGTAGCCACAGGGACTCCCGCTGGGGAGGCTACACCTTC. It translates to CASSHRDSRWGGYTF.

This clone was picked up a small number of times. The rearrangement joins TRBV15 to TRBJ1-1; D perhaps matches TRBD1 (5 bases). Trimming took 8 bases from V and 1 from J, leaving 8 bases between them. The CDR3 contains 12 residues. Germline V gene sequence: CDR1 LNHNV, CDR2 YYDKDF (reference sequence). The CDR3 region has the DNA TGTGCCACCCTGGGACGGAACACTGAAGCTTTCTTT. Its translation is CATLGRNTEAFF.

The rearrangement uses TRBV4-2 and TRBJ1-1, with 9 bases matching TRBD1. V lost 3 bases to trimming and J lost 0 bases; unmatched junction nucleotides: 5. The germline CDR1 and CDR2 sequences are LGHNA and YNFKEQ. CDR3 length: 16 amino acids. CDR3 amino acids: CASSHPGTGMNTEAFF. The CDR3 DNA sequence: TGTGCCAGCAGCCACCCCGGGACAGGGATGAACACTGAAGCTTTCTTT.

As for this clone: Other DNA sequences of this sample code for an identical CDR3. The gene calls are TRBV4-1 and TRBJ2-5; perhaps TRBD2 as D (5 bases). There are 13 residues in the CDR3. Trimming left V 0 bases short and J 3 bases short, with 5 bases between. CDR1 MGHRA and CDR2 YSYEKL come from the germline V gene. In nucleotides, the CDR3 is TGCGCCAGCAGCCAAGACGGGGAAGAGACCCAGTACTTC. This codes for CASSQDGEETQYF.

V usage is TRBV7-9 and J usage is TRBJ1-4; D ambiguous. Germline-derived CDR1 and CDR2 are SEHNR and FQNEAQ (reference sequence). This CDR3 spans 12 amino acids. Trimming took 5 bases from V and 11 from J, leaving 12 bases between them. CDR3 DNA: TGTGCCAGCAGCCGAGGTTCCCTGAAACTGTTTTTT. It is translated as CASSRGSLKLFF. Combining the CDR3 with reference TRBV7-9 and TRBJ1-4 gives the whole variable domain DTGVSQNPRHKITKRGQNVTFRCDPISEHNRLYWYRQTLGQGPEFLTYFQNEAQLEKSRLLSDRFSAERPKGSFSTLEIQRTEQGDSAMYLCASSRGSLKLFFGSGTQLSVL.

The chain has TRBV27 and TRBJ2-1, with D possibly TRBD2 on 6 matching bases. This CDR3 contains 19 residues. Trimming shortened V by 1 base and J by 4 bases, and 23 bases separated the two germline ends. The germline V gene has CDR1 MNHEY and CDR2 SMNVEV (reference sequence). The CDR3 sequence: CASSLYLFGARTTYNEQFF. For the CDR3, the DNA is TGTGCCAGCAGTTTATATCTATTTGGGGCCCGGACTACTTACAATGAGCAGTTCTTC.

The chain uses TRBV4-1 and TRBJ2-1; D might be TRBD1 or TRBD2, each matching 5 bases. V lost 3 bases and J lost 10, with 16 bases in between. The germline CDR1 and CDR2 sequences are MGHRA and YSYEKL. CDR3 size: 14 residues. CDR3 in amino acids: CASSQRGGAREQFF. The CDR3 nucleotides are TGCGCCAGCAGCCAGAGGGGTGGGGCTAGAGAGCAGTTCTTC.

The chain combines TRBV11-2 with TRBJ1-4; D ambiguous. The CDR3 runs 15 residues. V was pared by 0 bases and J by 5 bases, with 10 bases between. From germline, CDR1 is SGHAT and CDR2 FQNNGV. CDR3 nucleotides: TGTGCCAGCAGCTTAGATGTATCTCAAAATGAAAAACTGTTTTTT. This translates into CASSLDVSQNEKLFF. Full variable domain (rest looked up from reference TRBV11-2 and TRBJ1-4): EAGVAQSPRYKIIEKRQSVAFWCNPISGHATLYWYQQILGQGPKLLIQFQNNGVVDDSQLPKDRFSAERLKGVDSTLKIQPAKLEDSAVYLCASSLDVSQNEKLFFGSGTQLSVL.

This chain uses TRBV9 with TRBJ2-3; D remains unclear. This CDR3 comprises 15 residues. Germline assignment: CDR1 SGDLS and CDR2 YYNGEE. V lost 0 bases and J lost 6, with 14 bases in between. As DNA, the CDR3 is TGTGCCAGCAGCGTAGACAAGGAACTCAGGGATACGCAGTATTTT. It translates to CASSVDKELRDTQYF.

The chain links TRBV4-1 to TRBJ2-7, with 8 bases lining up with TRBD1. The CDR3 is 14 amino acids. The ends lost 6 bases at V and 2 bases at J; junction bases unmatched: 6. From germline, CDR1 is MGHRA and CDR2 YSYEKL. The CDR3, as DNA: TGCGCCAGCAGTCAGGGGGCCGTTACCTACGAGCAGTACTTC. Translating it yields CASSQGAVTYEQYF.

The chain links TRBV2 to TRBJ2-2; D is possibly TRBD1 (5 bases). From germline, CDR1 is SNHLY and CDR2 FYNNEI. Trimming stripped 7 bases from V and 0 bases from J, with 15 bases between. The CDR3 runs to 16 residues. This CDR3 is CASILLTETNTGELFF. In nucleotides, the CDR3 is TGTGCCAGCATCCTCTTGACAGAGACGAACACCGGGGAGCTGTTTTTT.

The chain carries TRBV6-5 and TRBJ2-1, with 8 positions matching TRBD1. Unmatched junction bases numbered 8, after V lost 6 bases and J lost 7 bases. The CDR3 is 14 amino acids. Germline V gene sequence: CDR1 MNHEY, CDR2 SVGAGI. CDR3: CASRPQGALNEQFF. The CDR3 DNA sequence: TGTGCCAGCAGACCTCAGGGGGCTCTAAATGAGCAGTTCTTC.

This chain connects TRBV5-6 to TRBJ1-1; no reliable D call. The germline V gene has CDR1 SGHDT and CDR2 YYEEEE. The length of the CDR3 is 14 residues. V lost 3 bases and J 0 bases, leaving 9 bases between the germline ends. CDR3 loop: CASSSGLVNTEAFF. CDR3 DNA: TGTGCCAGCAGCTCGGGCTTAGTGAACACTGAAGCTTTCTTT. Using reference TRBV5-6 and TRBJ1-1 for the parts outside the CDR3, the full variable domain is DAGVTQSPTHLIKTRGQQVTLRCSPKSGHDTVSWYQQALGQGPQFIFQYYEEEERQRGNFPDRFSGHQFPNYSSELNVNALLLGDSALYLCASSSGLVNTEAFFGQGTRLTVV.

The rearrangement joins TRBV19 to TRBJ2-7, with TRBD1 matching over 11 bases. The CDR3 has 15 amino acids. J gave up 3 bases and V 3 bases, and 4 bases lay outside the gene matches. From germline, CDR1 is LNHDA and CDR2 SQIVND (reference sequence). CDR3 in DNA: TGTGCCAGTAGTATGGACAGGGGGCTCAGCTACGAGCAGTACTTC. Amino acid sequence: CASSMDRGLSYEQYF.

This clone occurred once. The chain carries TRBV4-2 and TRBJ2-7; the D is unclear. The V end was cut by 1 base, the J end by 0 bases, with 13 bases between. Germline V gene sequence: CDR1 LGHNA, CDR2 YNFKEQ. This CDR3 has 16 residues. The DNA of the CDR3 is TGTGCCAGCAGCCAAGGCCGCTCGGCCCCCTCCTACGAGCAGTACTTC. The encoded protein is CASSQGRSAPSYEQYF.

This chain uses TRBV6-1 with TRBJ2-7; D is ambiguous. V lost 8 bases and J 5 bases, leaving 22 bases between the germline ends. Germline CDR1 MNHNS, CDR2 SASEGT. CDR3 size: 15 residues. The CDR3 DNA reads TGTGCCAGCTTGGGCCTAGACTTCCTAACCCACGAGCAGTACTTC. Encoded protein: CASLGLDFLTHEQYF.

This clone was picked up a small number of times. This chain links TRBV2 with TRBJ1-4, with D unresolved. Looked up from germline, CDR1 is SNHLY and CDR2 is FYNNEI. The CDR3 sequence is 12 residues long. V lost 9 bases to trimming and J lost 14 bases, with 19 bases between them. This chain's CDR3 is CASISPPSSLFF. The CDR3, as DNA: TGTGCCAGTATCTCGCCCCCCTCCTCGCTGTTTTTT.

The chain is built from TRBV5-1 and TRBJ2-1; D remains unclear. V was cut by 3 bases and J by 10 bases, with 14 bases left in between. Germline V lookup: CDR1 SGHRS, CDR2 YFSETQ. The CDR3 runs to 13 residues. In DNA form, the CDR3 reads TGCGCCAGCAGCTCCAAAGGCGTGGCCGAGCAGTTCTTC. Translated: CASSSKGVAEQFF.

The CDR3 DNA is TGTGCCAGCAGTTCCCGGGGTTGGCGGGAGCAGTACTTC. Protein: CASSSRGWREQYF. V gene TRBV6-5 combines with J gene TRBJ2-7; a possible D gene is TRBD2 (5 bases). V was pared by 4 bases and J by 7 bases, with 14 bases between. Looked up from germline, CDR1 is MNHEY and CDR2 is SVGAGI. The CDR3 is 13 residues long.

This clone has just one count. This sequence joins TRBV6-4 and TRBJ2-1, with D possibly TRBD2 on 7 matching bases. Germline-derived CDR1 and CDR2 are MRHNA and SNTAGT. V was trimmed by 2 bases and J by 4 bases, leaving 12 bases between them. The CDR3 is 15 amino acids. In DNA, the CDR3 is TGTGCCAGCAGTGACACGGGGGGCTGGTACAATGAGCAGTTCTTC. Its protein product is CASSDTGGWYNEQFF.

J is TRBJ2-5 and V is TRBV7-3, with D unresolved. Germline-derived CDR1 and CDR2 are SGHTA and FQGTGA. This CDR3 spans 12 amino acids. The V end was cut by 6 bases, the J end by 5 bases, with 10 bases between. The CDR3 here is CASSTPGETQYF. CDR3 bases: TGTGCCAGCAGTACCCCCGGGGAGACCCAGTACTTC.

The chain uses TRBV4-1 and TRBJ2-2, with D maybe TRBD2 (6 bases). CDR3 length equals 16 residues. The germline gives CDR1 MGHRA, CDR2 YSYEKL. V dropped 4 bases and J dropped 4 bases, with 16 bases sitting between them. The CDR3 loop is CASSRNWQGGTGELFF. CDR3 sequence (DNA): TGCGCCAGCAGCCGAAACTGGCAGGGAGGCACCGGGGAGCTGTTTTTT.

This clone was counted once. CDR3 protein: CASSYGTGPEAFF. DNA for the CDR3: TGTGCCAGCAGCTACGGGACAGGGCCCGAAGCTTTCTTT. V is TRBV13 and J is TRBJ1-1, with TRBD1 matching over 9 bases. The CDR3 loop spans 13 amino acids. The germline V gene has CDR1 PRHDT and CDR2 FYEKMQ (reference sequence). The V segment lost 4 bases and the J segment 8 bases; nucleotides outside the gene matches: 5.